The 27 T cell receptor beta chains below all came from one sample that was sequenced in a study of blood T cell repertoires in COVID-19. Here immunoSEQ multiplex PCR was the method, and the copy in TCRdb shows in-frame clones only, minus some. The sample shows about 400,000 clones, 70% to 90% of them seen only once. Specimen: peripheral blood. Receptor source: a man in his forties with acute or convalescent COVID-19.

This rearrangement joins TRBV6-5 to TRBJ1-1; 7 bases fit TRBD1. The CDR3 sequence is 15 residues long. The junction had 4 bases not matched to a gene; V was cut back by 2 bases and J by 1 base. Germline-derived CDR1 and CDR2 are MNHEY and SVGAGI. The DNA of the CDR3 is TGTGCCAGCAGTTACAGCCAGGGGGGGAACACTGAAGCTTTCTTT. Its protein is CASSYSQGGNTEAFF.

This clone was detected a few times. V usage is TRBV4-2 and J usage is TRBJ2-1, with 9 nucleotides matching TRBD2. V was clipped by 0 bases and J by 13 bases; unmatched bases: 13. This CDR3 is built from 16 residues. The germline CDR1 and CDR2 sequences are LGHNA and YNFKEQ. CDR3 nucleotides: TGTGCCAGCAGCCAAGACGGCCTAGCGGGAAGGGGGGGCCAGTTCTTC. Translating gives CASSQDGLAGRGGQFF.

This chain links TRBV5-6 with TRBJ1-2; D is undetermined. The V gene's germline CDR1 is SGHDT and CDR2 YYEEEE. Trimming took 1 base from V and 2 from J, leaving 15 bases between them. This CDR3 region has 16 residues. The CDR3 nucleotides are TGTGCCAGCAGCTTGTTCACCGCGGGTGGCAACTATGGCTACACCTTC. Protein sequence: CASSLFTAGGNYGYTF. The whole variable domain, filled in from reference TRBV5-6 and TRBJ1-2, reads DAGVTQSPTHLIKTRGQQVTLRCSPKSGHDTVSWYQQALGQGPQFIFQYYEEEERQRGNFPDRFSGHQFPNYSSELNVNALLLGDSALYLCASSLFTAGGNYGYTFGSGTRLTVV.

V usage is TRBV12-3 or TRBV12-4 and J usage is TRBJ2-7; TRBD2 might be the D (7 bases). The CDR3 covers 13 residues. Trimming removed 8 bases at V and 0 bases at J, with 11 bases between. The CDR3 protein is CASFRGGSYEQYF. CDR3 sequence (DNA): TGTGCCAGCTTTAGGGGGGGCTCCTACGAGCAGTACTTC.

The DNA of the CDR3 is TGTGCCAGCTCACCATTTCCCCATGAGGGCTCACCCCTCCACTTT. This translates into CASSPFPHEGSPLHF. The V gene is TRBV18, the J gene TRBJ1-6; D not resolved. Between the trimmed V and J ends, which lost 2 bases and 10 bases, there was a span of 15 bases. Germline V CDR1 and CDR2: KGHSH, LQKENI. This CDR3 region has 15 residues.

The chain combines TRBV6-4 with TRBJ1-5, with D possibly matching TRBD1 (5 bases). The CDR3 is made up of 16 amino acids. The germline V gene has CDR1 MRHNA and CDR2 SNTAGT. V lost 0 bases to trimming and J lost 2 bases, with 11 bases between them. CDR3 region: CASSDSGAAGNQPQHF. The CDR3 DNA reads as TGTGCCAGCAGTGACTCAGGGGCGGCGGGCAATCAGCCCCAGCATTTT.

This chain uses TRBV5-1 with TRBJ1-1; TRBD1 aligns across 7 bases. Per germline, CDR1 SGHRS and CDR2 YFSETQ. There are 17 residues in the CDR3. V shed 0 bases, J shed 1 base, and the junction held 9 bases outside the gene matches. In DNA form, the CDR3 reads TGCGCCAGCAGCTTGGGTCGGGCAGGGGGGACGAACACTGAAGCTTTCTTT. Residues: CASSLGRAGGTNTEAFF.

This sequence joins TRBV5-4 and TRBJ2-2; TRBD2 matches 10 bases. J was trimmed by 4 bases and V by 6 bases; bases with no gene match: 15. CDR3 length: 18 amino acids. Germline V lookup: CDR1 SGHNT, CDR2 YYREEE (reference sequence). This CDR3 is CASIFTGSGGAFTGELFF. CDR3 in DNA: TGTGCCAGCATCTTTACGGGGAGCGGGGGGGCGTTCACCGGGGAGCTGTTTTTT.

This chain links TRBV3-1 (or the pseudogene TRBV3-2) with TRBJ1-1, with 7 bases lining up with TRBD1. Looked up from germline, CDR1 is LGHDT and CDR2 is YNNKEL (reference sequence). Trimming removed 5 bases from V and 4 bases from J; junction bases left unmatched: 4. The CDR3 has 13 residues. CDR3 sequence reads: CASSGDRGTEAFF. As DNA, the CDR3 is TGTGCCAGCAGCGGGGACAGAGGCACTGAAGCTTTCTTT.

The CDR3, as DNA: TGTGCCAGCAGCCGTATGGACAGGGCGGGCTATGGCTACACCTTC. It is translated as CASSRMDRAGYGYTF. This rearrangement joins TRBV7-9 to TRBJ1-2, with 8 positions matching TRBD1. Germline trimming cut 5 bases from V and 4 bases from J; bases unmatched to any gene: 9. Germline assignment: CDR1 SEHNR and CDR2 FQNEAQ (reference sequence). This CDR3 contains 15 residues.

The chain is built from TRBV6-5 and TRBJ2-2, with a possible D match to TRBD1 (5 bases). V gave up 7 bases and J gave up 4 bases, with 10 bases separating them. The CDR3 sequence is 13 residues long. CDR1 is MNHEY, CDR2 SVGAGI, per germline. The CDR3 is CASISRGTGELFF. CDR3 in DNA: TGTGCCAGCATTTCTAGGGGCACCGGGGAGCTGTTTTTT.

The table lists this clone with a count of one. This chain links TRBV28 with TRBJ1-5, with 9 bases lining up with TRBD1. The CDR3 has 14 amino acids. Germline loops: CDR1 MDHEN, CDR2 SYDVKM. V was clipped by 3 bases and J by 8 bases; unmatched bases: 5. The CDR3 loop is CASSFTGGEKPQHF. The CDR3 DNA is TGTGCCAGCAGTTTCACAGGGGGCGAGAAGCCCCAGCATTTT.

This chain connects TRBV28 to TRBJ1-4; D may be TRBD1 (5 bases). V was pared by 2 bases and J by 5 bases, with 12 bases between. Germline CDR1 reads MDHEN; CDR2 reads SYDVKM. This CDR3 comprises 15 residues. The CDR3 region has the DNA TGTGCCAGCAGTTTACCTGCGGGGCCCAATGAAAAACTGTTTTTT. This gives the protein CASSLPAGPNEKLFF.

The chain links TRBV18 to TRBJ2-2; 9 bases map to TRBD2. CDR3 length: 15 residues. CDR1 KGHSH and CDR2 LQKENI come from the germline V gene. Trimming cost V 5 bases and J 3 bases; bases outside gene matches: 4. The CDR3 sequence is CASSSGLADTGELFF. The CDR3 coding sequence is TGTGCCAGCTCATCGGGACTAGCCGACACCGGGGAGCTGTTTTTT.

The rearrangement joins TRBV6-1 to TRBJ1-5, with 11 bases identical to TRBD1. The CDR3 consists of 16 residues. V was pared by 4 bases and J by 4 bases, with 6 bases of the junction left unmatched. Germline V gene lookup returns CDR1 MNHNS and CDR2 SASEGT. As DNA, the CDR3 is TGTGCCAGCAGTGCCTGGGACAGGGGGATGAATCAGCCCCAGCATTTT. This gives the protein CASSAWDRGMNQPQHF.

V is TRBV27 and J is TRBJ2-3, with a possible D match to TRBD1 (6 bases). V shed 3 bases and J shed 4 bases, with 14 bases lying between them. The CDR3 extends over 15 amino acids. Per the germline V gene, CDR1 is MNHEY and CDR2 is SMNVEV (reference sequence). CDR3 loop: CASSLYREKPDTQYF. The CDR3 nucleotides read TGTGCCAGCAGTTTGTACAGGGAAAAACCAGATACGCAGTATTTT.

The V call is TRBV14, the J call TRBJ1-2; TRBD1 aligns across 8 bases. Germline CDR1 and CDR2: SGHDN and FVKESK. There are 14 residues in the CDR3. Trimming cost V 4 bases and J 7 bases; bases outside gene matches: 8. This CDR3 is CASSPDLDRAGYTF. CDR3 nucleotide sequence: TGTGCCAGCAGCCCGGACTTGGACAGGGCTGGCTACACCTTC.

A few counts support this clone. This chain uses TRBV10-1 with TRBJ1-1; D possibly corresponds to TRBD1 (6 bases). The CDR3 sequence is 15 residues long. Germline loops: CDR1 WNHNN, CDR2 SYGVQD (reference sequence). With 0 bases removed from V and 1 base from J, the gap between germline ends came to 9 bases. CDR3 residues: CASSESAGANTEAFF. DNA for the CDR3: TGCGCCAGCAGTGAGTCAGCGGGGGCGAACACTGAAGCTTTCTTT.

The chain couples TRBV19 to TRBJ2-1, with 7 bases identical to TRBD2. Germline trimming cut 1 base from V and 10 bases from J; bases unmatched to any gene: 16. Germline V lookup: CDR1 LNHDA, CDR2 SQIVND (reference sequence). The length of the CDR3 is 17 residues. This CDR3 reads CASSIVGSLGLAAEQFF. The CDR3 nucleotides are TGTGCCAGTAGTATAGTAGGAAGCCTAGGGCTAGCGGCAGAGCAGTTCTTC.

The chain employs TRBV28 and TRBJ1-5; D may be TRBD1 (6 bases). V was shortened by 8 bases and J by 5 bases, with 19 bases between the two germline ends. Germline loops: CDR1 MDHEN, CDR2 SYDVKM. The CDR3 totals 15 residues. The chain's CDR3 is CASVLGGGRYQPQHF. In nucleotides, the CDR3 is TGTGCCAGCGTTCTCGGGGGCGGGAGATATCAGCCCCAGCATTTT.

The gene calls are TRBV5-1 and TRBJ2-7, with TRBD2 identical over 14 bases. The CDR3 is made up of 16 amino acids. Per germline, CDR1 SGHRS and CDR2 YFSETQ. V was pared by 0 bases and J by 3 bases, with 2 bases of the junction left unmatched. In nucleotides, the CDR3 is TGCGCCAGCAGCTTGGTAGGACTAGCGGGGGGCTACGAGCAGTACTTC. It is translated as CASSLVGLAGGYEQYF.

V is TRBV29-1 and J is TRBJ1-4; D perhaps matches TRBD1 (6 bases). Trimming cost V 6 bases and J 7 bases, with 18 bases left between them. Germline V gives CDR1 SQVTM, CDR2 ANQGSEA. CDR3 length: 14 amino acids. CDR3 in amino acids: CSVGSGQPSEKLFF. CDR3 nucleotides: TGCAGCGTCGGCTCCGGACAGCCAAGTGAAAAACTGTTTTTT.

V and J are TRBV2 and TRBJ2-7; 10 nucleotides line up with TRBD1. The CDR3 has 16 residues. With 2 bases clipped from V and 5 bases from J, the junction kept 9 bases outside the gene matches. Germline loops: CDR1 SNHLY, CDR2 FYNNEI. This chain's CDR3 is CASSEFGTGVVNEQYF. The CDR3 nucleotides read TGTGCCAGCAGTGAATTCGGGACAGGGGTCGTGAACGAGCAGTACTTC.

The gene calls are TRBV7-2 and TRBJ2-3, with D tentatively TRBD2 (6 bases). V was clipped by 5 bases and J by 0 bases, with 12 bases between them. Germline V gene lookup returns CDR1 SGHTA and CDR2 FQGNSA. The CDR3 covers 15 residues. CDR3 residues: CASSPTGLSTDTQYF. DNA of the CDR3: TGTGCCAGCAGCCCCACGGGACTGAGCACAGATACGCAGTATTTT.

The DNA of the CDR3 is TGTGCCAGCTCACCAATGACGGAGGGCTATGGCTACACCTTC. Its protein product is CASSPMTEGYGYTF. The chain has TRBV18 and TRBJ1-2; D not resolved. Germline CDR1 and CDR2: KGHSH and LQKENI. V was pared by 2 bases and J by 4 bases, with 11 bases between. The CDR3 spans 14 residues.

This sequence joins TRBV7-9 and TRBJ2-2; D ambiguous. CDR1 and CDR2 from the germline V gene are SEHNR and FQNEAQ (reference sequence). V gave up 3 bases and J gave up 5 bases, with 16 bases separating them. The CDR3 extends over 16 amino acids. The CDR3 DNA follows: TGTGCCAGCAGCTTCGAGTTGCGGAGTACAACCGGGGAGCTGTTTTTT. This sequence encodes CASSFELRSTTGELFF.

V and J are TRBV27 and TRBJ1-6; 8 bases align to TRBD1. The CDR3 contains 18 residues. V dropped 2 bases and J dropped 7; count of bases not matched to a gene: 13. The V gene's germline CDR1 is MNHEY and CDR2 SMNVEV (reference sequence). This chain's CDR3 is CASSLRRLRQGPNSPLHF. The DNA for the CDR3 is TGTGCCAGCAGTTTAAGACGGTTACGACAGGGGCCGAATTCACCCCTCCACTTT.